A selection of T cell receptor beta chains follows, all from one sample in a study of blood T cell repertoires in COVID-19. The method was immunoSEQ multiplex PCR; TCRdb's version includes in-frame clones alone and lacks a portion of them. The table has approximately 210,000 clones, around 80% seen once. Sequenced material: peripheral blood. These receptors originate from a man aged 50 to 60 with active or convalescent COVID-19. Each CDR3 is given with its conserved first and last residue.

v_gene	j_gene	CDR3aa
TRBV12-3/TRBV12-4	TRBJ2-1	CASRGRSGEQFF
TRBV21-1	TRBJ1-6	CASSKDSRAWSPLHF
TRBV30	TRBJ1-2	CASAGTALNYGYTF
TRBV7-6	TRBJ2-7	CASSLGASGIPAEQYF
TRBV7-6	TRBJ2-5	CASSLGLAGGPQETQYF
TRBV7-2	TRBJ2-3	CASSHLVGGGNADTQYF
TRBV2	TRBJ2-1	CASSFDSYEQFF
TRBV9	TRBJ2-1	CASSVGQGTYNEQFF
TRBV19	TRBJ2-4	CASSIDPRNPLAKNIQYF
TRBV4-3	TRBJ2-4	CASSQGGYKDIQYF
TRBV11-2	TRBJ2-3	CASSSRNRGLGDTQYF
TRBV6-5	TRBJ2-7	CASSNPGTGHYEQYF
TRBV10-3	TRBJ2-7	CAISEAGTAAYEQYF
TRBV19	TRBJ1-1	CASKPPGRVNTEAFF
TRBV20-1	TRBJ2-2	CSASFGTGGGGELFF
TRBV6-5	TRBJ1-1	CASSYVTGGNTEAFF
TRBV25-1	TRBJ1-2	CASRGDPQGYGYTF
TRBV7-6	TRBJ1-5	CASSPGGPNQPQHF
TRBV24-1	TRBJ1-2	CATSDGIAYGYTF
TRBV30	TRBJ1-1	CAWSVGGNTEAFF
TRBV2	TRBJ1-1	CASSEALEGTEAFF
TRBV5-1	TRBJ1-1	CASSLEGRTEAFF
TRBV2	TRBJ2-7	CASTREAYEQYF
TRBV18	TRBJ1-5	CASSLSGGTANQPQHF
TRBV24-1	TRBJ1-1	CATSGVGGRGRTEAFF
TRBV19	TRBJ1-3	CASSMGDRAGNTIYF
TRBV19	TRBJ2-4	CASSTVLAKNIQYF
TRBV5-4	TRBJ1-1	CASNPPTGGGTEAFF
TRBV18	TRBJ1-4	CASSPGTGNEKLFF
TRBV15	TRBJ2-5	CATSRLPQGVKETQYF
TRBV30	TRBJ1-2	CAWKAPDREGYGYTF
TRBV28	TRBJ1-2	CASSLLAYSNYGYTF
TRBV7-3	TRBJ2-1	CASSNGLAGNNEQFF
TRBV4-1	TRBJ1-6	CASSRSGTGRNSYNSPLHF
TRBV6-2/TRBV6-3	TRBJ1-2	CASSYFDRNYYGYTF
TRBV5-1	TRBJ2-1	CASSFGLAWYNEQFF
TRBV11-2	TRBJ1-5	CASSLGGKSNQPQHF
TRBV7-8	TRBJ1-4	CASSLETGGEYEKLFF
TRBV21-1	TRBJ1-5	CASSNWTTASNQPQHF
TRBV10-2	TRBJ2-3	CASCRGEGTDTQYF
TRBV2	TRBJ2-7	CASNVMSGEQYF
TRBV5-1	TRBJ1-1	CASQSSRALNTEAFF
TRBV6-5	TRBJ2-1	CASNLPTSGVLEQFF
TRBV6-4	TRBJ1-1	CASSEGGSTEAFF
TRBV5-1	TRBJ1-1	CASSGGARPTFF
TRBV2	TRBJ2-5	CASSEALRKETQYF
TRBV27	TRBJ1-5	CASRTTGQAGNQPQHF